The present T cell receptor beta chain was sequenced within a study of blood T cell repertoires in COVID-19. As for the study in general: Samples came from the United States, Italy and Spain, spanning acute and convalescent COVID-19. From T cells, B-cell-depleted T cells, or PBMCs came the material, which was cDNA or gDNA.

Per the authors' pipeline: Amplification of reference gene primers provided the estimated nucleated cell counts. This table comes from immunoSEQ multiplex PCR, and its TCRdb copy is limited to in-frame clones, with some not included. V and J calls and clone size are those listed in that table; D and trimming were worked out from the DNA. The sample carries some 73,000 clones, around 82% recorded once. The CDR3 runs 14 residues. V trimming: 2 bases; J trimming: 8 bases; junction bases outside the gene matches: 7. Per the germline V gene, CDR1 is MNHEY and CDR2 is SVGAGI. This chain links TRBV6-5 with TRBJ1-2; 8 bases are a match to TRBD1. The sample comprised peripheral blood. This TCR was recovered from a human donor in a cohort sampled during active COVID-19. Written as DNA, the CDR3 is TGTGCCAGCAGTTACGCCGGACAGGGAAAGGGCTACACCTTC. Its protein is CASSYAGQGKGYTF.